The T cell receptor beta chain described here comes from a study of identical twins (dated by TCRdb to between 2015 and 2016). Background for the entire study: To test whether fetal clonotypes persist, the study used deep sequencing on TCR alpha and beta repertoires from monozygotic twins, unrelated adults of various ages, and cord blood. Replicate twin experiments were performed at different times using different library preparation protocols to rule out contamination. Results and caveats for the whole study, not just this receptor: The excess sharing between twins in beta out-of-frame sequences was weaker because fewer shared sequences reduced the signal-to-noise ratio. Conclusions relied on cross-sectional statistical analysis, since the same donors could not be followed over many years. Out-of-frame TCR alpha sequences shared between twins showed an excess of low generation-probability sequences compared with coincidental sharing between unrelated individuals. Out-of-frame TCR alpha sharing in monozygotic twins was systematically underestimated by recombination models, whereas sharing between unrelated individuals was in agreement with the recombination models. Fewer insertions were carried by abundant cord blood beta clonotypes; a weaker similar trend was observed in young adult naive repertoires, while no such trend was observed in memory repertoires. Zero-insertion analyses could be partly confounded by invariant T cells such as MAIT and iNKT, although diverse VJ usage argued against such confounding for most clonotypes.

To prepare the library, 5' RACE was applied. Sequenced using an Illumina HiSeq 2000. Template switching introduced a universal primer binding site; the final cDNA contained a unique molecular identifier, enabling accurate counting of TCR cDNA molecules. Specific primers in the conserved constant-segment region were used to synthesize first-strand cDNA for TCR alpha and beta chains. To control for contamination, every cDNA library was double barcoded, receiving both a SMART-Mk sample barcode and Illumina barcodes. TruSeq adapter sequences and Illumina sample barcodes were added in two successive PCR steps. The TCR alpha and beta cDNA libraries were sequenced on the Illumina HiSeq platform using custom primers. The paper's data handling went like this. Raw reads were processed with MiGEC to extract unique molecular identifiers, and MiXCR was used to determine CDR3 positions. Recombination models were inferred per individual with the repgenHMM and IGoR tools using an EM algorithm. The tcR package in R was used for shared clonotype analysis, with sharing normalized by the product of cloneset sizes. To study raw recombination free of thymic and clonal selection effects, out-of-frame nonproductive sequences were analyzed. The raw public reads went through TCRdb reprocessing: fastp at Q25, MiXCR clone calling, in-frame beta chains kept. Each entry is one CDR3 protein sequence, shown with its most common DNA and genes. TCRdb assigned the V and J calls; the authors' analysis was not used. Here the sample has about 520,000 distinct CDR3 sequences; less than 25% occur a single time. The top ten hold 0.75% to 0.95% of the sample.

There are a few counts of this clonotype. No antigen is known for it. No qualities accompany the bases; no much larger clone lies one base away. V is clipped by 3 bases and J by 7 bases, and the sequence between their germline boundaries is 13 bases long. CDR1 and CDR2 (SGDLS, YYNGEE) derive from the germline V gene. The cysteine opens and the phenylalanine closes a CDR3 of 14 amino acids. Only the CDR3 DNA stays, 42 bases, in frame from base 1. All donors were healthy Caucasians. Three pairs of female monozygotic twins, all aged roughly 18 to 30 years, made up the twin cohort. CD4+ and CD8+ T cell populations were isolated with positive isolation kits from Invitrogen. These data were also filed under a second study, of T cells expressing NK-cell markers. That second report states: TCR beta-chain repertoires were profiled in sorted CD3+CD56+NKG2C+, CD3+CD56+NKG2C- and CD3+CD56-NKG2C+ T-cell subsets from seven or eight donors. Seven of the eight sequenced donors were HCMV-seropositive and one was HCMV-seronegative. To restrict sorting to alphabetaTCR-expressing T cells, an anti-gammadeltaTCR antibody was added in several experiments. For roughly six donors, the dominant CD3+CD56+NKG2C+ clonotypes were among the top 10 CD8+ clonotypes and accounted for about 1.0-8% of CD8+ T cells. Those dominant clonotypes were again the most abundant among CD3+CD56-NKG2C+ cells in a handful of donors, at about 25-65%. Whether the expanded NKG2C-expressing T cell clones were specific for HCMV antigens remained unclear. Randomly selected healthy volunteers, three men and five women, were used as the eight sequenced donors. HCMV-specific IgG was detected in serum with a commercial ELISA kit to determine HCMV serostatus. Reads were demultiplexed and grouped by UMI with MIGEC, and clonotypes were assembled and quantified with MiTCR. To exclude erroneous sequences, only TCR cDNA sequences supported by at least two reads were retained. The tcR package was used for downstream repertoire analysis, and clonotypes were matched across fractions by CDR3 nucleotide sequence plus V segment. Antigen specificity was annotated against VDJdb with VDJmatch, allowing one amino acid substitution in CDR3.

Sequenced material: CD4+ T cells sorted from blood. The chain was built from TRBV9 and TRBJ1-4; perhaps TRBD1 is the D gene, with 6 bases matching. The receptor was derived from a woman between 18 and 29 years old in good health. The nucleotides read TGTGCCAGCAGCGCCGATGCGGGGGCTGAAAAACTGTTTTTT. The translation is CASSADAGAEKLFF.